This T cell receptor (beta chain) was captured in a study of cytomegalovirus exposure and HLA in healthy donors. General study results and limits: A later look showed TCR association rates differing by HLA locus, highest for DRB1 and lowest for HLA-C.

Unrecorded for this donor was the CMV serostatus. Both 60 Vbeta primers and 13 Jbeta primers went into the PCR. The method was immunoSEQ multiplex PCR; TCRdb's version includes in-frame clones alone and lacks a portion of them. The sample has fewer than 200,000 clones; 75% to 90% are singletons. Germline V gene sequence: CDR1 MNHEY, CDR2 SVGAGI. V dropped 5 bases and J dropped 0 bases, with 8 bases sitting between them. The length of the CDR3 is 13 residues. In regard to this clone: The antigen remains undetermined.

The sequence was obtained from a human donor in good health. Material: PBMCs. The chain uses TRBV6-5 and TRBJ2-7; D unresolved. The CDR3 DNA sequence: TGTGCCAGCAGTCTGGCAGACTCCTACGAGCAGTACTTC. It codes for CASSLADSYEQYF.